Listed here is a single T cell receptor beta chain. Its antigen is unidentified. The germline V gene has CDR1 KGHDR and CDR2 SFDVKD. This CDR3 contains 15 residues. V was cut by 5 bases and J by 4 bases, with 15 bases left in between. The data were obtained in a study of T cell responses to AZD1222 COVID-19 vaccine. Across the study: Analyses pooled second doses at about 4 or about 12 weeks. Regarding the study as a whole: Compared with day 0, the breadth and depth of the Spike-specific TCR repertoire rose significantly after two doses of AZD1222. The study sampled repertoires only after the peak T cell response.

This table comes from immunoSEQ multiplex PCR, and its TCRdb copy is limited to in-frame clones, with some not included. This sample has roughly 140,000 clones, with around 91% found just once. The sample here was peripheral blood, taken on day 0 of AZD1222 vaccination. The chain is built from TRBV24-1 and TRBJ2-3; tentatively, D is TRBD1 (5 bases). This receptor was taken from an adult in good health. The CDR3 reads CATSGVHLRADTQYF. CDR3 in DNA: TGTGCCACCAGTGGGGTCCACCTCAGGGCAGATACGCAGTATTTT.